This section outlines one T cell receptor (beta chain) sequence together with its context. This sample was included in a study of OX40 agonist ivuxolimab in advanced cancers. Repertoires were generated with immunoSEQ multiplex PCR, while TCRdb's copy carries only in-frame clones and drops some. The table includes roughly 70,000 clones, roughly 87% detected once. Patients were ineligible given autoimmune disease history or systemic immunosuppression. Trimming removed 6 bases from V and 5 bases from J, with 13 bases in between. Germline CDR1 and CDR2: MNHEY and SMNVEV (reference sequence). The CDR3 contains 14 residues.

The chain links TRBV27 to TRBJ1-4, with D possibly TRBD1 on 5 matching bases. Sequenced material: CD4+ or CD8+ T cells sorted from blood, taken in a trial of the OX40 agonist ivuxolimab. The sequence was collected from an adult with an advanced solid tumor such as melanoma, head and neck, liver or kidney cancer. The CDR3 nucleotides are TGTGCCAGCAGCTACGGGACGGTAAATGAAAAACTGTTTTTT. Translated, it gives CASSYGTVNEKLFF.